This TCR beta chain derives from a study of regulatory T cells in long-lasting Graves disease (dated by TCRdb to the early 2020s). Concerning the study at large: To count as having persistent Graves' disease, a patient had to have received antithyroid drug treatment for over 5 years with TSH receptor autoantibodies remaining persistently positive. Persistent Graves' disease patients were compared with newly diagnosed Graves' disease patients by peripheral blood TCR sequencing and RNA sequencing. The study took place in China and was registered as a clinical trial. A total of 33 samples underwent TCR sequencing: some 13 from persistent and about 20 from newly diagnosed Graves' disease patients. Antithyroid drugs had been taken for roughly 10 years on average by persistent Graves' disease patients in the clinical cohort. What the authors observed across the whole study: Persistent disease showed preferential use of TRBV28, TRBJ1-2 and TRBJ2-5, whereas newly diagnosed disease favored TRBV20-1 and TRBJ2-1. Sequencing and analysis were limited to the TCR beta chain. As a limitation, the authors acknowledged that the small sample size may reduce accuracy. Peripheral blood alone was examined, since thyroid tissue, which constituted the primary lesion, could not be accessed. Persistent patients shared more public clonotypes among themselves (around 3,000) than newly diagnosed patients did (over 900). Lower TCR Shannon entropy and fewer highly expanded clones were observed in persistent Graves' disease patients than in newly diagnosed patients, which suggested clonal expansion.

This clonotype was found a few times. The specificity of this receptor is unknown. Within one base of it there is no much larger clone, and no base qualities were kept. Explained via the paper, the time point label denotes: persistent/refractory GD, antithyroid drugs over 5 years with positive TRAb. For both TCR sequencing and RNA sequencing, RNA was extracted from PBMCs in TRIzol. The diagnosis of Graves' disease was made according to American Thyroid Association guidelines. The patients came from an endocrinology department in Xi'an, China. From each patient, around 9 milliliters of peripheral blood was collected into an EDTA anticoagulant tube. Ficoll Paque Plus density gradient separation was used to isolate PBMCs, and no additional T cell sorting was done. An Agilent 2100 Bioanalyzer and agarose gel were used to assess RNA quality, and a NanoDrop 2000 was used to measure RNA concentration. Libraries came from multiplex PCR. TCRdb names Illumina HiSeq 4000 as the instrument used. CDR3 regions were amplified by Arm-PCR with iRepertoire HTBI primers to construct TCR beta libraries. Before sequencing, the PCR products went through gel purification. In the authors' own workflow: Gene usage analysis of CDR3 amino acid clonotypes relied on the 55 to 80 TRBV and 13 to 15 TRBJ segments identified across samples. Filtered high-quality paired reads were merged into contigs using COPE and FqMerger. BLAST was used to align contigs to IMGT TRBV, TRBD and TRBJ reference genes, and CDR3 was defined according to IMGT. Clonotypes above 0.1% frequency were classified as highly expanded clones. Shannon entropy was used to measure repertoire diversity, and the Gini coefficient was used to measure V-J evenness. Clonotypes shared by more than one individual were considered public. The public reads were reprocessed in TCRdb via fastp at Q25 and MiXCR, keeping in-frame beta chains. One record per CDR3 amino acid sequence lists the most common genes and DNA. The V and J calls come from TCRdb's annotation, not from the publication. Within this sample are about 660,000 distinct CDR3 sequences, with around 30% of them counted one time only. Around 42% of the sample rests with the top ten.

The CDR3 runs 13 residues from the cysteine to the phenylalanine. Only the CDR3 DNA is retained, 39 bases long and in frame from the first base. At the junction V is shortened by 5 bases and J by 6 bases, with 13 bases in between. From a lookup of the germline V gene, CDR1 and CDR2 are ENHRY and SYGVKD. Sequencing used peripheral blood mononuclear cells (PBMCs), obtained when the disease was refractory, from a patient treated with antithyroid drugs. The sequence is built from TRBV10-3 and TRBJ2-5; the D gene is perhaps TRBD2, on 6 matching bases. The receptor's source is a female donor with Graves disease. DNA sequence: TGTGCCATCAGTCCCCAGCTAGCGAAGACCCAGTACTTC. This sequence encodes CAISPQLAKTQYF.